This is a list of T cell receptor beta chains from one sample in a study of cytomegalovirus exposure and HLA in healthy donors. TCRdb keeps only in-frame clones here, not all; method: immunoSEQ multiplex PCR. The sample yields 150,000 to 200,000 clones, around 65% seen once. Source material: PBMCs. The source is a woman in her forties in good health and CMV-seropositive. Each CDR3 is given with its conserved first and last residue. The D gene is left open where the match is weak. Where a row states a size, it is once, few, many or the class of an expanded clone; other rows omit it.

clone_size	v_call	j_call	d_call	cdr3_aa	cdr3_nt
NA	TRBV4-1	TRBJ2-7	NA	CASSQDTTVYEQYF	TGCGCCAGCAGCCAAGATACCACAGTCTACGAGCAGTACTTC
NA	TRBV2	TRBJ2-7	NA	CASSAGLREQYF	TGTGCCAGCAGTGCCGGACTGAGAGAGCAGTACTTC
few	TRBV29-1	TRBJ2-1	TRBD1	CSVDLRQGAGNEQFF	TGCAGCGTTGATTTAAGACAGGGGGCCGGGAATGAGCAGTTCTTC
few	TRBV11-2	TRBJ2-5	TRBD2	CASRRRGAGGQETQYF	TGTGCCAGCAGGAGACGGGGAGCGGGGGGCCAAGAGACCCAGTACTTC
once	TRBV19	TRBJ1-5	NA	CASSIQGYSNQPQHF	TGTGCCAGTAGTATACAGGGGTATAGCAATCAGCCCCAGCATTTT
NA	TRBV5-8	TRBJ1-5	NA	CASSLDWGSFSNQPQHF	TGTGCCAGCAGCTTGGATTGGGGCAGTTTTAGCAATCAGCCCCAGCATTTT
NA	TRBV2	TRBJ2-5	TRBD1	CASRGGGETQYF	TGTGCCAGCAGAGGGGGCGGGGAGACCCAGTACTTC
NA	TRBV18	TRBJ2-7	TRBD1	CASSLGQGVTYEQYF	TGTGCCAGCTCCCTCGGACAGGGGGTTACCTACGAGCAGTACTTC
NA	TRBV6-1	TRBJ2-7	NA	CASKVTDTAYEQYF	TGTGCCAGCAAGGTTACGGACACCGCCTACGAGCAGTACTTC
NA	TRBV11-2	TRBJ2-1	NA	CASSSLAIEQFF	TGTGCCAGCAGTTCACTAGCTATTGAGCAGTTCTTC
NA	TRBV4-1	TRBJ1-1	NA	CASSQGPSEVNTEAFF	TGCGCCAGCAGCCAAGGCCCGTCGGAGGTGAACACTGAAGCTTTCTTT
few	TRBV7-3	TRBJ2-7	TRBD1	CASSPGTGGSYEQYF	TGTGCCAGCAGCCCCGGGACAGGGGGATCCTACGAGCAGTACTTC
NA	TRBV4-2	TRBJ1-4	NA	CASSQELAGGEKLFF	TGTGCCAGCAGCCAAGAATTGGCAGGTGGCGAAAAACTGTTTTTT
NA	TRBV28	TRBJ1-3	NA	CASSLEAGNTIYF	TGTGCCAGCAGTTTAGAGGCTGGAAACACCATATATTTT
NA	TRBV6-5	TRBJ2-7	TRBD1	CASSYPGQGALDEQYF	TGTGCCAGCAGTTACCCGGGACAGGGGGCGCTGGACGAGCAGTACTTC
NA	TRBV7-2	TRBJ1-3	NA	CASSYLGGAGGNTIYF	TGTGCCAGCAGCTACCTCGGGGGGGCTGGTGGAAACACCATATATTTT
NA	TRBV6-5	TRBJ2-7	NA	CASVSGGEQYF	TGTGCCAGCGTCTCTGGGGGGGAGCAGTACTTC
once	TRBV19	TRBJ2-7	NA	CASSIVPDSYEQYF	TGTGCCAGTAGTATAGTGCCAGACTCCTACGAGCAGTACTTC
few	TRBV7-2	TRBJ1-5	NA	CASSPQGSNQPQNF	TGTGCCAGCAGCCCACAGGGATCGAATCAGCCCCAGAATTTT
NA	TRBV18	TRBJ2-1	TRBD1	CASSVPGTVYNEQFF	TGTGCCAGCTCAGTTCCCGGGACAGTCTACAATGAGCAGTTCTTC
few	TRBV7-7	TRBJ2-3	TRBD1	CASSLGNRGADTQYF	TGTGCTAGCAGCTTAGGGAACAGGGGAGCAGATACGCAGTATTTT
NA	TRBV27	TRBJ2-7	TRBD2	CASSPGLAGREQYF	TGTGCCAGCAGTCCAGGACTAGCGGGACGCGAGCAGTACTTC
NA	TRBV5-6	TRBJ1-6	NA	CASSLQGRSPLHF	TGTGCCAGCAGCCTCCAGGGCCGGTCACCCCTCCACTTT
NA	TRBV7-6	TRBJ2-5	TRBD1	CASSSRQGSPQATQYF	TGTGCCAGCAGCAGTCGACAGGGGTCCCCCCAAGCCACCCAGTACTTC
NA	TRBV6-1	TRBJ2-7	NA	CAIGFRGRGNYEQYF	TGTGCCATCGGGTTCCGGGGCAGGGGTAACTACGAGCAGTACTTC
few	TRBV7-9	TRBJ2-5	NA	CASSPHRVLGETQYF	TGTGCCAGCAGCCCTCACAGGGTGTTGGGAGAGACCCAGTACTTC
NA	TRBV7-2	TRBJ1-1	TRBD1	CASSLAGDRVTEAFF	TGTGCCAGCAGCTTAGCGGGGGACAGGGTCACTGAAGCTTTCTTT
NA	TRBV7-3	TRBJ2-3	NA	CASSLIRDSPDTQYF	TGTGCCAGCAGCTTGATCCGGGACTCACCAGATACGCAGTATTTT
NA	TRBV28	TRBJ1-2	TRBD1	CAGSKGQGGYGYTF	TGTGCCGGCAGTAAGGGACAGGGCGGCTATGGCTACACCTTC
NA	TRBV5-1	TRBJ2-3	TRBD2	CASSFGTSGGWGTDTQYF	TGCGCCAGCAGCTTCGGTACTAGCGGGGGGTGGGGCACAGATACGCAGTATTTT